The TCR beta chain described here comes from a study of T cells in Graves' hyperthyroidism and ophthalmopathy. Notes on the study in general: By a 13 V-J model, ophthalmopathy was set apart from stable hyperthyroidism.

There are 16 residues in the CDR3. V shed 1 base, J shed 2 bases, and the junction held 7 bases outside the gene matches. Germline CDR1 reads MNHNS; CDR2 reads SASEGT. Notes on this clonotype: The antigen is not known.

Hyperthyroidism of Graves' type that showed no ophthalmopathy progression within 18 months was stable. RNA transcripts were the template for amplifying TCR beta CDR3 regions. TCR CDR3 regions were first amplified by RT-PCR with HTBI primers. TCRdb recomputed calls from the multiplex PCR reads with MiXCR, one row per CDR3 protein. The profile shows 450,000 to 600,000 distinct CDR3 sequences, roughly 15% of them singletons. The source material was blood. The genes are TRBV6-1 and TRBJ2-5, with 7 bases that match TRBD1. This TCR was sampled from a woman aged 40 to 55 with Graves' hyperthyroidism. In DNA, the CDR3 is TGTGCCAGCAGTGAAGGCGCGTCCAGGGGGCAAGAGACCCAGTACTTC. This gives the protein CASSEGASRGQETQYF.